This T cell receptor beta chain was recorded in a study of blood T cell repertoires in COVID-19. The CDR3 consists of 14 residues. With 3 bases removed from V and 5 bases from J, the gap between germline ends came to 13 bases. CDR1 SGHTA and CDR2 FQGNSA come from the germline V gene. TCRdb keeps only in-frame clones here, not all; method: immunoSEQ multiplex PCR. The profile shows roughly 70,000 clones, around 75% of them singletons. Sequencing was done on a sample of peripheral blood. The V and J genes are TRBV7-2 and TRBJ2-5; D uncertain. This clonotype was obtained from a man between 65 and 85 years old with acute or convalescent COVID-19. For the CDR3, the DNA is TGTGCCAGCAGCTTCTACGTGGTGTCGGAGACCCAGTACTTC. Residues: CASSFYVVSETQYF. Combining the CDR3 with reference TRBV7-2 and TRBJ2-5 gives the whole variable domain GAGVSQSPSNKVTEKGKDVELRCDPISGHTALYWYRQSLGQGLEFLIYFQGNSAPDKSGLPSDRFSAERTGGSVSTLTIQRTQQEDSAVYLCASSFYVVSETQYFGPGTRLLVL.